A single sample is the source of the 2 T cell receptor beta chains below, sequenced in a study. Clones were sequenced by immunoSEQ multiplex PCR, and TCRdb holds only the in-frame ones, with some missing. This table has about 68,000 clones, around 95% appearing once. Specimen: PBMCs. These receptors came from a man aged 35-49 years with rheumatoid arthritis.

This rearrangement joins TRBV27 to TRBJ1-5; D not resolved. This CDR3 has 13 residues. Germline CDR1 and CDR2: MNHEY and SMNVEV (reference sequence). Trimming stripped 3 bases from V and 4 bases from J, with 7 bases between. CDR3 protein: CASSFWENQPQHF. The CDR3 DNA reads as TGTGCCAGCAGTTTTTGGGAAAATCAGCCCCAGCATTTT.

The chain is built from TRBV9 and TRBJ2-7; 15 positions agree with TRBD2. The trim removed 4 bases at V and 4 bases at J, leaving 6 bases unmatched. The germline V gene encodes CDR1 SGDLS and CDR2 YYNGEE. CDR3 length: 16 amino acids. The CDR3 protein is CASSPGLAGGPYEQYF. As DNA, the CDR3 is TGTGCCAGCAGCCCGGGACTAGCGGGAGGCCCATACGAGCAGTACTTC.